This TCR beta chain was recovered during a study of shared clonotypes between healthy human individuals. CDR3 size: 15 residues. The V end lost 3 bases, the J end lost 2 bases, and 14 bases lay between the germline ends. CDR1 and CDR2 from the germline V gene are SNHLY and FYNNEI. Using immunoSEQ multiplex PCR, the repertoire was profiled, and TCRdb retains in-frame clones only, with some absent. This table has 2 million to 2.5 million clones, about 94% appearing once. This clone was recorded once. This TCR derives from a man aged 18 to 30 in good health. The rearrangement uses TRBV2 and TRBJ2-7, with D unresolved. Material for sequencing was naive CD4+ T cells sorted from blood. The subset was: CD45RA+ positively selected. The CDR3 protein is CASSDTGFETYEQYF. Written as DNA, the CDR3 is TGTGCCAGCAGTGACACGGGTTTTGAGACCTACGAGCAGTACTTC.